The clone carrying this TCR beta chain was seen only a few times. Its target is unknown. This record belongs to a study of T cell responses to AZD1222 COVID-19 vaccine. Study outcomes and limitations: Clonal diversity was possibly underestimated, and the donors were mostly white British, with more females.

The CDR3 is 14 residues long. V was cut by 1 base and J by 7 bases, with 14 bases left in between. Germline lookup yields CDR1 SGHRS and CDR2 YFSETQ. Sequencing used immunoSEQ multiplex PCR; TCRdb keeps in-frame clones, though not all of them. The sample holds roughly 80,000 clones, approximately 90% seen once. The input for sequencing was peripheral blood, taken on day 0 of AZD1222 vaccination. The J gene is TRBJ1-2, the V gene TRBV5-1; D is perhaps TRBD1 (5 bases). The TCR comes from an adult in good health. In DNA form, the CDR3 reads TGCGCCAGCAGCTTGACGACAGTATCGGCTGGCTACACCTTC. Translated, it gives CASSLTTVSAGYTF.